The sequence of this T cell receptor beta chain was determined in a study of T-cell memory formation after mild COVID-19. Trimming shortened V by 0 bases and J by 6 bases, and 12 bases separated the two germline ends. The CDR3 contains 15 residues. Per germline, CDR1 MGHRA and CDR2 YSYEKL. Each CDR3 protein gets one entry after TCRdb re-called the 5' RACE reads with MiXCR. The sample contains some 88,000 distinct CDR3 sequences, around a quarter of which appear only once. In this sample, this clonotype turned up a few times. Sequenced material: PBMCs or a T cell subset sorted from them (not recorded which). The genes are TRBV4-1 and TRBJ2-4; maybe TRBD1 (6 bases). This clonotype originated in a man younger than 30 who had mild COVID-19 (a few samples of this study predate the infection). Cell type and time point are not known. This CDR3 is CASSQEWTEGNIQYF. The CDR3, as DNA: TGCGCCAGCAGCCAAGAATGGACAGAAGGAAACATTCAGTACTTC.